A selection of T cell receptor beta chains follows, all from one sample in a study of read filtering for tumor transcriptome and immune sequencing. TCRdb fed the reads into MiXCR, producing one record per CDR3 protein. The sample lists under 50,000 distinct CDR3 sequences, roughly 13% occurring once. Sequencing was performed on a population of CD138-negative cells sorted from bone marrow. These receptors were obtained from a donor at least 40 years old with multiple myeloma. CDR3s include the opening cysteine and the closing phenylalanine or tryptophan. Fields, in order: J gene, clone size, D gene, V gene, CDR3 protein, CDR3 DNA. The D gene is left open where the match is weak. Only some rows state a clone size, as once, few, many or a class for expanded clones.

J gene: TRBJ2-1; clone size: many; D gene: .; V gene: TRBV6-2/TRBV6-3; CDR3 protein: CASRNALTSYNEQFF; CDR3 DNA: TGTGCCAGCAGAAACGCCCTAACTTCCTACAATGAGCAGTTCTTC
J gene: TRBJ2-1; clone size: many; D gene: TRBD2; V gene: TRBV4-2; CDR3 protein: CASSHLAGGGNEQFF; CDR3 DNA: TGTGCCAGCAGCCATCTGGCGGGAGGGGGTAATGAGCAGTTCTTC
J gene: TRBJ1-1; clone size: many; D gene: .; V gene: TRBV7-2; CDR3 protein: CASRGGTEAFF; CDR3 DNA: TGTGCTTCCAGAGGGGGGACTGAAGCTTTCTTT
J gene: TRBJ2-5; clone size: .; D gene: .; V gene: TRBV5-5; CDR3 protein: CASSGGAGGAETQYF; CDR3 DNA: TGTGCCAGCAGCGGGGGGGCCGGAGGCGCAGAGACCCAGTACTTC
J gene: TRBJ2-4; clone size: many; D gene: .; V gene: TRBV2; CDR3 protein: CASSEEGVTNIQYF; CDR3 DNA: TGTGCCAGCAGTGAGGAGGGGGTTACGAACATTCAGTACTTC
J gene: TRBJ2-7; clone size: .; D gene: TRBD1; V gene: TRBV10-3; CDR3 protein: CATFGQGASEQYF; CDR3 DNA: TGTGCCACCTTCGGACAGGGGGCTTCTGAGCAGTACTTC
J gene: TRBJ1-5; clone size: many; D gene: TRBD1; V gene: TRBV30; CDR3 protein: CAWSGQGGNQPQHF; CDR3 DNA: TGTGCCTGGTCAGGACAGGGGGGCAATCAGCCCCAGCATTTT
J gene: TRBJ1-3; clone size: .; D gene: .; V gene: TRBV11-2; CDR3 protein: CASSAGASRRPGNTIYF; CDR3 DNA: TGTGCCAGCAGCGCGGGGGCCAGCAGACGCCCTGGAAACACCATATATTTT
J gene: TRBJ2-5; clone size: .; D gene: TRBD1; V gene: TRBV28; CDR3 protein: CASSSRSNRGETQYF; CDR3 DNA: TGTGCCAGCAGTTCCCGATCAAACAGGGGGGAGACCCAGTACTTC
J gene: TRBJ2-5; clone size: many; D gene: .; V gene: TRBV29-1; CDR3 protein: CSVEARRTQYF; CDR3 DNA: TGCAGCGTCGAAGCCAGGCGGACCCAGTACTTC
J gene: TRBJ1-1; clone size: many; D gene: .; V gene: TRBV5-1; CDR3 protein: CASSPTIAFGQPHMNTEAFF; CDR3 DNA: TGCGCCAGCAGCCCCACAATCGCTTTCGGGCAACCACACATGAACACTGAAGCTTTCTTT
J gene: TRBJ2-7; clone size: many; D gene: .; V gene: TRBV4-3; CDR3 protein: CASSQDRISSYEQYF; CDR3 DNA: TGCGCCAGCAGCCAAGACAGAATTAGCTCCTACGAGCAGTACTTC
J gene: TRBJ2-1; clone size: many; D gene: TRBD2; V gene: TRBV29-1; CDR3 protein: CSATAGGSAYNEQFF; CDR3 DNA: TGCAGCGCGACAGCTGGCGGGAGTGCCTACAATGAGCAGTTCTTC
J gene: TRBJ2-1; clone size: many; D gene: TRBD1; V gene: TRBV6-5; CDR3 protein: CASIQTGGENEQFF; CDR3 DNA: TGTGCCAGCATACAGACAGGGGGTGAGAATGAGCAGTTCTTC
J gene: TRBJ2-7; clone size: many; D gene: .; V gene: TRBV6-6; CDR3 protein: CASSYSGGDYEQYF; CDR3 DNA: TGTGCCAGCAGTTACTCCGGAGGTGACTACGAGCAGTACTTC
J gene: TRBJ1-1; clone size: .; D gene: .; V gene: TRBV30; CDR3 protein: CAWSEGGTEAFF; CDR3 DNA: TGTGCCTGGAGTGAGGGGGGCACTGAAGCTTTCTTT
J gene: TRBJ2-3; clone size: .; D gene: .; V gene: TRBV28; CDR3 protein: CASSLPKGSDTQYF; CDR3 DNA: TGTGCCAGCAGTTTACCCAAGGGTTCGGATACGCAGTATTTT
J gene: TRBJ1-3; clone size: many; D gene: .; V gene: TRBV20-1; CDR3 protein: CSARKHGRSSGNTIYF; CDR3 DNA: TGCAGTGCTAGAAAGCATGGCAGGTCCTCTGGAAACACCATATATTTT
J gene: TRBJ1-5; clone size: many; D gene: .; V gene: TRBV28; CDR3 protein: CASSLLRGPQHF; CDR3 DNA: TGTGCCAGCAGTCTTCTCAGGGGACCCCAGCATTTT
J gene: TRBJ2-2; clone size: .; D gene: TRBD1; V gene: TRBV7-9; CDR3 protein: CASSDSAGTGTLTGELFF; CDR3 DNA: TGTGCCAGCAGCGACTCTGCCGGGACAGGGACTCTCACCGGGGAGCTGTTTTTT
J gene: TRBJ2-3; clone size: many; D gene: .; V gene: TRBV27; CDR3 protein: CASSLFGSDTDTQYF; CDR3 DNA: TGTGCCAGCAGTTTATTCGGTTCAGACACAGATACGCAGTATTTT
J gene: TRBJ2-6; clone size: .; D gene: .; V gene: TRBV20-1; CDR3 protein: CSAVDSVSGANVLTF; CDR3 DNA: TGCAGTGCTGTAGACAGCGTCTCTGGGGCCAACGTCCTGACTTTC
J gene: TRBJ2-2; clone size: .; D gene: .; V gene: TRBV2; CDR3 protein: CASSARAGNTGELFF; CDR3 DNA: TGTGCCAGCAGTGCCAGGGCAGGCAACACCGGGGAGCTGTTTTTT
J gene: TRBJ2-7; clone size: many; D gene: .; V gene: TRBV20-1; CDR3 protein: CSAYSGGSYEQYF; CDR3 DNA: TGCAGTGCTTACTCGGGCGGGTCCTACGAGCAGTACTTC
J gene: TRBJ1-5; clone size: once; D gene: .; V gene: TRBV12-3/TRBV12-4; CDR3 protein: CASSFRAQGSQPQHF; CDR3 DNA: TGTGCCAGCAGTTTTCGGGCGCAGGGAAGTCAGCCCCAGCATTTT
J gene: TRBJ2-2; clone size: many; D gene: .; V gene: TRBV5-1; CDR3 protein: CASSLVISRPGELFF; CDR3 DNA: TGCGCCAGCAGCTTGGTTATTAGTCGGCCCGGGGAGCTGTTTTTT
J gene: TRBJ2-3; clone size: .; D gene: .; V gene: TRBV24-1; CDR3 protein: CATGARRDTQYF; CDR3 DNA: TGTGCCACCGGAGCCCGCCGGGATACGCAGTATTTT
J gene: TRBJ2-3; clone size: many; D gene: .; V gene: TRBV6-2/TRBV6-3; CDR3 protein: CASSWAQRPNTDTQYF; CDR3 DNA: TGTGCCAGCAGCTGGGCCCAGCGCCCAAACACAGATACGCAGTATTTT
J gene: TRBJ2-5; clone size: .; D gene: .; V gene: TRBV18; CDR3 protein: CASSLDQETQYF; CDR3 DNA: TGTGCCAGCTCACTAGACCAAGAGACCCAGTACTTC
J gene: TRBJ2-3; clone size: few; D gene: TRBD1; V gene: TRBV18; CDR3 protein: CASSPQGGTDTQYF; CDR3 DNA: TGTGCCAGCTCGCCCCAGGGGGGCACAGATACGCAGTATTTT
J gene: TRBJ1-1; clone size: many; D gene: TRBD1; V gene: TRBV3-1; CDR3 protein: CASSPDRGEAFF; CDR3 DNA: TGTGCCAGCAGCCCGGACAGGGGTGAAGCTTTCTTT
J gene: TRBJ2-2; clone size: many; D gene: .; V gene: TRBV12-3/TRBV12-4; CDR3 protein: CASSQNTGELFF; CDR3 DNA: TGTGCCAGCAGTCAAAACACCGGGGAGCTGTTTTTT